This T cell receptor (beta chain) was identified during a study of blood T cell repertoires in COVID-19. Study details: Researchers got acute and convalescent COVID-19 samples from the United States, Italy and Spain. From T cells, B-cell-depleted T cells, or PBMCs came the material, which was cDNA or gDNA.

The CDR3 extends over 15 amino acids. Trimming shortened V by 0 bases and J by 2 bases, and 9 bases separated the two germline ends. Germline V CDR1 and CDR2: SGDLS, YYNGEE. Study processing details: Researchers report that nucleated cell counts were estimated from reference gene primer amplification. Generated by immunoSEQ multiplex PCR, the TCRdb table keeps only in-frame clones and is missing some. From that table come the V and J calls and clone size; the DNA was used to work out D and trimming. This table has some 190,000 clones, 84% appearing once. The chain uses TRBV9 and TRBJ1-5; D ambiguous. Sequenced: peripheral blood. The TCR sequence derives from a woman between 70 and 85 years old with active or convalescent COVID-19. CDR3 amino acids: CASSVDPGGNQPQHF. CDR3 nucleotide sequence: TGTGCCAGCAGCGTAGACCCAGGCGGCAATCAGCCCCAGCATTTT.